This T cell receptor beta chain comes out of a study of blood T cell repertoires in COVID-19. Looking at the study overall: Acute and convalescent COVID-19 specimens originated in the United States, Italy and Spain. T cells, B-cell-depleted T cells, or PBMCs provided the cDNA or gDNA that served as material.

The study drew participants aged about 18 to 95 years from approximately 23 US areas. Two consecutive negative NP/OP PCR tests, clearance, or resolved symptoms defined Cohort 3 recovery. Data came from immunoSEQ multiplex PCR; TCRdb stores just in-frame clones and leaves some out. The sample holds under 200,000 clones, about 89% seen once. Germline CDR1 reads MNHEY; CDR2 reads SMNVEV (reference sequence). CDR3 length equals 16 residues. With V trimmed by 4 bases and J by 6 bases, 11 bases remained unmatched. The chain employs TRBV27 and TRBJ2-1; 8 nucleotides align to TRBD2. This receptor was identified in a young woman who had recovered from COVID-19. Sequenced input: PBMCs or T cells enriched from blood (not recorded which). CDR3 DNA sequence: TGTGCCAGCAGTTCAACCGGGACTAGTGCCTCCAATGAGCAGTTCTTC. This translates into CASSSTGTSASNEQFF.